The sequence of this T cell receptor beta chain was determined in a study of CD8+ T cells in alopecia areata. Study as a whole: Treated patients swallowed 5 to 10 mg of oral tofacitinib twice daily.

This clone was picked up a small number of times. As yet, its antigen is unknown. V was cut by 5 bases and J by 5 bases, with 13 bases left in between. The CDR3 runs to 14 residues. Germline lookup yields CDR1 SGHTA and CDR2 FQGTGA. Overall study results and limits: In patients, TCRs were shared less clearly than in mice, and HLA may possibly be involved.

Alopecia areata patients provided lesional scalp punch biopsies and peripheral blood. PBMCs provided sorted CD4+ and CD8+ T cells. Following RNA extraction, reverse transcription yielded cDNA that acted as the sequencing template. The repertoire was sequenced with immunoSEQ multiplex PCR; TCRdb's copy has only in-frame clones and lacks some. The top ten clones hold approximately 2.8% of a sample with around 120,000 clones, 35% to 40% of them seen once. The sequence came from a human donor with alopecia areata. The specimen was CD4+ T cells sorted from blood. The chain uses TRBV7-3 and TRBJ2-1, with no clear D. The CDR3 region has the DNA TGTGCCAGCAGCCCGGACCAAACACACAATGAGCAGTTCTTC. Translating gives CASSPDQTHNEQFF.